The clone carrying this T cell receptor beta chain showed up just once. Germline V lookup: CDR1 MDHEN, CDR2 SYDVKM. The ends lost 1 base at V and 3 bases at J; junction bases unmatched: 8. CDR3 length: 17 residues. Seattle's cohort entered during active infection and was followed longitudinally. This entry comes from a study of blood T cell repertoires in COVID-19. Generated by immunoSEQ multiplex PCR, the TCRdb table keeps only in-frame clones and is missing some. The sample contains around 300,000 clones, about 93% of which appear only once. Sequencing input: peripheral blood. The sequence came from a woman aged 30 to 39 with COVID-19, enrolled during active disease. The V and J genes are TRBV28 and TRBJ2-7, with TRBD1 matching 11 bases. For the CDR3, the DNA is TGTGCCAGCAGTTTATACGGGGCGGGACAGGGGGGCTACGAGCAGTACTTC. Translation: CASSLYGAGQGGYEQYF.